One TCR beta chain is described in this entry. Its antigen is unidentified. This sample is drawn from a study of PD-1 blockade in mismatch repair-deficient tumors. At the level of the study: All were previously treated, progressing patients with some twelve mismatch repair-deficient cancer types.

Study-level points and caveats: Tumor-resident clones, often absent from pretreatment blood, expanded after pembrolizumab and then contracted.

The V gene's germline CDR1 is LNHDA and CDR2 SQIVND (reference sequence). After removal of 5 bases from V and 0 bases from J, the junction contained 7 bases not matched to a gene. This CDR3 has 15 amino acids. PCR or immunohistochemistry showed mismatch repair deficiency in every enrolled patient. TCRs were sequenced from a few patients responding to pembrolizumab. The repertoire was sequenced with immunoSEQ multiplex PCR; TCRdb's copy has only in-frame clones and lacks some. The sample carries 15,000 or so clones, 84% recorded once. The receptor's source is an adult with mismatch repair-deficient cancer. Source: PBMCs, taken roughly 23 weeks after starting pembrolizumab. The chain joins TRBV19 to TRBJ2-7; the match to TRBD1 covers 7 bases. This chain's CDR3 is CASSREGAGSYEQYF. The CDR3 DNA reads TGTGCCAGTAGTCGAGAGGGGGCGGGCTCCTACGAGCAGTACTTC.